This T cell receptor (beta chain) was sequenced for a study of shared T cell receptors in the human thymus. Here immunoSEQ multiplex PCR was the method, and the copy in TCRdb shows in-frame clones only, minus some. Of 700,000 or so clones in the sample, 80% to 90% were seen once. The CDR3 sequence is 14 residues long. Germline lookup yields CDR1 MNHEY and CDR2 SVGAGI. V shed 8 bases and J shed 4 bases, with 14 bases lying between them. The same data also went into a second study, on human thymus T cells.

The sample was thymocytes. The V call is TRBV6-5, the J call TRBJ2-2, with D tentatively TRBD1 (7 bases). The TCR originated in a girl in the first two years of life with a congenital heart defect. CDR3 DNA sequence: TGTGCCAGCGCGGACAGGCGGGGCACCGGGGAGCTGTTTTTT. Translating it yields CASADRRGTGELFF.